Each of the 27 T cell receptor beta chains below was sequenced from the same sample in a study of Ad26.COV2.S vaccination and SARS-CoV-2 variants. Libraries were prepared by immunoSEQ multiplex PCR; TCRdb keeps only in-frame clonotypes and omits some of them. This sample has 180,000 or so clones, with around 90% found just once. This specimen was peripheral blood, taken after recovery from COVID-19. Receptor source: a human donor who had recovered from COVID-19.

This clone was detected only a few times. The chain links TRBV5-1 to TRBJ2-3, with 9 bases lining up with TRBD2. The CDR3 runs 16 residues. CDR1 SGHRS and CDR2 YFSETQ come from the germline V gene. The V gene end was trimmed by 0 bases and the J gene end by 2 bases; junction bases not matched to a gene: 4. CDR3 bases: TGCGCCAGCAGCTTGGGGCGGGGGGGCCTCACAGATACGCAGTATTTT. It codes for CASSLGRGGLTDTQYF.

The chain couples TRBV5-1 to TRBJ2-1, with D possibly TRBD2 on 7 matching bases. Germline lookup yields CDR1 SGHRS and CDR2 YFSETQ. This CDR3 region has 17 residues. V lost 1 base and J 0 bases, leaving 14 bases between the germline ends. CDR3 loop: CASSLIGGGGSYNEQFF. In DNA form, the CDR3 reads TGCGCCAGCAGCTTGATCGGGGGCGGGGGCTCCTACAATGAGCAGTTCTTC.

This rearrangement joins TRBV10-3 to TRBJ1-5; TRBD1 might be the D (6 bases). The length of the CDR3 is 13 residues. V lost 5 bases to trimming and J lost 8 bases, with 13 bases between them. The germline gives CDR1 ENHRY, CDR2 SYGVKD. The CDR3 coding sequence is TGTGCCATCAGTCAGGGGCCGGGGGAGCCCCAGCATTTT. Translating gives CAISQGPGEPQHF.

For the CDR3, the DNA is TGTGCCAGCAGCTTAGCGGGCCTAAAGGTGGCCCAGTACTTC. Translation gives CASSLAGLKVAQYF. The chain couples TRBV7-2 to TRBJ2-5, with no clear D. There are 14 residues in the CDR3. The V end was cut by 0 bases, the J end by 9 bases, with 14 bases between. Germline lookup yields CDR1 SGHTA and CDR2 FQGNSA.

The chain recombines TRBV9 with TRBJ1-1, with D unresolved. The germline V and J ends were trimmed by 3 bases and 3 bases, with 18 bases remaining between them. CDR1 and CDR2 (germline): SGDLS, YYNGEE. The CDR3 has 16 residues. The CDR3 DNA follows: TGTGCCAGCAGCGGAGGACCTAACTGGAGGGACACTGAAGCTTTCTTT. It translates to CASSGGPNWRDTEAFF.

CDR3 in amino acids: CASSLGSPGMVDTEAFF. The CDR3 DNA reads TGTGCCAGCAGTTTAGGGTCCCCAGGGATGGTTGACACTGAAGCTTTCTTT. The chain links TRBV27 to TRBJ1-1, with a weak D call TRBD1 (5 bases). The V gene lost 2 bases and the J gene lost 3 bases, with 19 bases spanning the gap. This CDR3 contains 17 residues. Germline lookup yields CDR1 MNHEY and CDR2 SMNVEV (reference sequence).

This chain uses TRBV24-1 with TRBJ1-5; 8 positions match TRBD1. The CDR3 is 14 amino acids. Germline loops: CDR1 KGHDR, CDR2 SFDVKD. V trimming: 3 bases; J trimming: 5 bases; junction bases outside the gene matches: 2. CDR3 amino acids: CATSDQGAYQPQHF. CDR3 nucleotide sequence: TGTGCCACCAGTGATCAGGGGGCCTATCAGCCCCAGCATTTT.

The chain employs TRBV10-1 and TRBJ2-7; D uncertain. The CDR3 runs 11 residues. V lost 3 bases to trimming and J lost 1 base, with 1 base between them. Germline CDR1 is WNHNN and CDR2 is SYGVQD (reference sequence). The CDR3 DNA is TGCGCCAGCAGTGAATCCTACGAGCAGTACTTC. It specifies CASSESYEQYF.

CDR3 sequence reads: CASTAGSRYGYTF. CDR3 DNA sequence: TGTGCCAGCACGGCAGGTTCTAGGTATGGCTACACCTTC. The chain uses TRBV6-5 and TRBJ1-2; D remains unclear. V was clipped by 7 bases and J by 5 bases, with 14 bases between them. This CDR3 has 13 amino acids. CDR1 and CDR2 (germline): MNHEY, SVGAGI.

The chain carries TRBV4-1 and TRBJ1-1; 7 nucleotides align to TRBD1. There are 20 residues in the CDR3. The V and J ends lost 2 bases and 5 bases, in that order; junction bases with no gene match: 23. Germline V CDR1 and CDR2: MGHRA, YSYEKL. The CDR3 DNA reads TGCGCCAGCAGCCAACCGTCACTTTTAGGGGGCGCGTTAACGAGGACTGAAGCTTTCTTT. This sequence encodes CASSQPSLLGGALTRTEAFF.

The V and J genes are TRBV3-1 (or the pseudogene TRBV3-2) and TRBJ1-1; no firm D call. V lost 3 bases and J lost 5, with 10 bases in between. CDR3 length: 13 amino acids. Germline CDR1 reads LGHDT; CDR2 reads YNNKEL (reference sequence). In DNA form, the CDR3 reads TGTGCCAGCAGCCAGAGAGTGGGGACTGAAGCTTTCTTT. It translates to CASSQRVGTEAFF.

The DNA of the CDR3 is TGTGCCAGCAGCTTGGAACAGGGTGGGGCAAAACTGTTTTTT. Translated: CASSLEQGGAKLFF. The chain links TRBV5-4 to TRBJ1-4; a possible D gene is TRBD1 (6 bases). The CDR3 runs 14 residues. Per germline, CDR1 SGHNT and CDR2 YYREEE (reference sequence). V was pared by 0 bases and J by 10 bases, with 13 bases between. Together with reference TRBV5-4 and TRBJ1-4, the CDR3 gives the full variable domain: ETGVTQSPTHLIKTRGQQVTLRCSSQSGHNTVSWYQQALGQGPQFIFQYYREEENGRGNFPPRFSGLQFPNYSSELNVNALELDDSALYLCASSLEQGGAKLFFGSGTQLSVL.

The chain recombines TRBV28 with TRBJ1-5; D is unresolved. The CDR3 runs 12 residues. Trimming stripped 7 bases from V and 11 bases from J, with 15 bases between. Germline CDR1 MDHEN, CDR2 SYDVKM. CDR3 in amino acids: CASTSRGATQHF. The CDR3 bases are TGTGCCAGCACCTCTCGAGGAGCGACCCAGCATTTT. Full variable domain (outside the CDR3, taken from reference TRBV28 and TRBJ1-5): DVKVTQSSRYLVKRTGEKVFLECVQDMDHENMFWYRQDPGLGLRLIYFSYDVKMKEKGDIPEGYSVSREKKERFSLILESASTNQTSMYLCASTSRGATQHFGDGTRLSIL.

This chain uses TRBV7-9 with TRBJ2-5; 9 nucleotides align to TRBD1. Germline CDR1 is SEHNR and CDR2 is FQNEAQ (reference sequence). V lost 6 bases, J lost 4 bases, and 6 bases stayed unmatched. The CDR3 runs to 14 residues. CDR3 in amino acids: CASSPGQGGETQYF. The CDR3 DNA follows: TGTGCCAGCAGTCCGGGACAGGGAGGAGAGACCCAGTACTTC.

The chain combines TRBV3-1 (or the pseudogene TRBV3-2) with TRBJ1-2, with D perhaps matching TRBD1 (6 bases). V dropped 0 bases and J dropped 3 bases, with 11 bases sitting between them. This CDR3 spans 15 amino acids. Germline V gene sequence: CDR1 LGHDT, CDR2 YNNKEL (reference sequence). CDR3 sequence reads: CASSQESSGDYGYTF. For the CDR3, the DNA is TGTGCCAGCAGCCAAGAATCGTCAGGGGACTATGGCTACACCTTC.

In this sample, this clone turned up once. The V call is TRBV6-1, the J call TRBJ2-3, with D uncertain. This CDR3 comprises 12 residues. Germline V gene lookup returns CDR1 MNHNS and CDR2 SASEGT. V lost 1 base, J lost 4 bases, and 3 bases lay in between. CDR3 in amino acids: CASSEVADTQYF. The CDR3 DNA is TGTGCCAGCAGTGAAGTCGCAGATACGCAGTATTTT.

The gene calls are TRBV9 and TRBJ2-7; D gene ambiguous. The CDR3 is 13 amino acids. V was pared by 0 bases and J by 3 bases, with 7 bases between. Germline V gives CDR1 SGDLS, CDR2 YYNGEE. The CDR3 nucleotides are TGTGCCAGCAGCGTAGGGGCAGACTACGAGCAGTACTTC. This translates into CASSVGADYEQYF.

This clone was seen only a few times. The chain couples TRBV12-5 to TRBJ1-5; D remains unclear. There are 15 residues in the CDR3. Germline lookup yields CDR1 LGHNT and CDR2 FRNRAP. The ends were cut back, 5 bases at V and 0 bases at J, with 11 bases in the middle. Here the CDR3 reads CASGLWTGSNQPQHF. CDR3 DNA sequence: TGTGCTAGTGGTCTCTGGACGGGTAGCAATCAGCCCCAGCATTTT. The full variable domain, with the rest looked up from reference TRBV12-5 and TRBJ1-5, is DARVTQTPRHKVTEMGQEVTMRCQPILGHNTVFWYRQTMMQGLELLAYFRNRAPLDDSGMPKDRFSAEMPDATLATLKIQPSEPRDSAVYFCASGLWTGSNQPQHFGDGTRLSIL.

The chain links TRBV5-1 to TRBJ2-3; 11 bases map to TRBD2. Trimming cost V 5 bases and J 4 bases; bases outside gene matches: 12. CDR3 length: 17 residues. Germline V gives CDR1 SGHRS, CDR2 YFSETQ. The CDR3 DNA reads TGCGCCAGCAGACCTGGGGCCTATAGCGGGGGGGCAGATACGCAGTATTTT. As protein: CASRPGAYSGGADTQYF.

V is TRBV9 and J is TRBJ2-2, with D unclear. The germline CDR1 and CDR2 sequences are SGDLS and YYNGEE. There are 12 residues in the CDR3. V lost 4 bases, J lost 0 bases, and 1 base lay in between. The CDR3 loop reads CASSPNTGELFF. The CDR3 nucleotides are TGTGCCAGCAGCCCGAACACCGGGGAGCTGTTTTTT.

This clone has a handful of counts. The chain recombines TRBV27 with TRBJ1-2; TRBD1 matches at 7 bases. This CDR3 is 16 amino acids long. Germline loops: CDR1 MNHEY, CDR2 SMNVEV (reference sequence). Trimming at V came to 2 bases and at J to 8 bases, leaving 14 bases not matched to a gene. As DNA, the CDR3 is TGTGCCAGCAGTTTAGTGCAGGGCGACAGGGCAGGCGGCTACACCTTC. It specifies CASSLVQGDRAGGYTF.

This chain joins TRBV29-1 and TRBJ2-1, with D possibly TRBD1 on 5 matching bases. Germline V gives CDR1 SQVTM, CDR2 ANQGSEA. The CDR3 consists of 14 residues. The V and J ends lost 6 bases and 3 bases respectively, with 15 bases between them. The CDR3 coding sequence is TGCAGCGTCCATGCAAGGGGAAACTACAATGAGCAGTTCTTC. Amino acid sequence: CSVHARGNYNEQFF.

This clone was recorded only once. This sequence joins TRBV21-1 and TRBJ2-1. TRBV21-1 is deemed a pseudogene. The CDR3 extends over 13 amino acids. The CDR3 coding sequence is TGTGCCAGAGACCCCCGGACCTACAATGAGCAGTTCTTC. Its protein product is CARDPRTYNEQFF.

The CDR3 nucleotides are TGTGCCAGCAGCTTCCAAAGTTTCAGCGGGGGGGCGGATACGCAGTATTTT. Amino acid sequence: CASSFQSFSGGADTQYF. The chain uses TRBV5-6 and TRBJ2-3; 10 bases match TRBD2. In germline, CDR1 is SGHDT, CDR2 YYEEEE. Trimming cost V 2 bases and J 6 bases; bases outside gene matches: 12. This CDR3 comprises 17 residues.

V and J are TRBV29-1 and TRBJ2-1, with 7 bases that match TRBD2. This CDR3 comprises 15 residues. J gave up 8 bases and V 1 base, and 11 bases lay outside the gene matches. The V gene's germline CDR1 is SQVTM and CDR2 ANQGSEA. In DNA form, the CDR3 reads TGCAGCGTTGAAGCGGCGGGGGTGGTTTCCTATGAGCAGTTCTTC. Residues: CSVEAAGVVSYEQFF.

J is TRBJ2-3 and V is TRBV18, with TRBD1 identical over 9 bases. The V gene end was trimmed by 3 bases and the J gene end by 6 bases; junction bases not matched to a gene: 7. Germline V gives CDR1 KGHSH, CDR2 LQKENI. This CDR3 is 15 amino acids long. CDR3 bases: TGTGCCAGCTCACCCCCGACAGGGGGGTCCGATACGCAGTATTTT. Translating gives CASSPPTGGSDTQYF.

The V and J genes are TRBV6-6 and TRBJ2-6; a weak D match, TRBD2 (5 bases). CDR1 is MNHNY, CDR2 SVGAGI, per germline (reference sequence). V gave up 7 bases and J gave up 4 bases, with 11 bases separating them. This CDR3 is built from 14 residues. The CDR3 bases are TGTGCCAGCACCCTAGCTGACGGGGCCAACGTCCTGACTTTC. Translating it yields CASTLADGANVLTF.